This T cell receptor (beta chain) is drawn from a study of cytomegalovirus exposure and HLA in healthy donors (TCRdb year 2017). Notes on the research overall: An earlier analysis of approximately 550 of the donors reported approximately 290 Gb of sequence data and 117 million unique TCR beta sequences from about 180 million T cells. A later analysis re-analyzed previously published TCR beta repertoires from approximately 700 donors and added high-resolution HLA genotyping to study TCR occurrence patterns. To predict cytomegalovirus infection status, the study brought together high-throughput TCR immunosequencing, statistical association of individual TCRs with disease status, and machine learning. To decide whether each TCR beta V gene segment behaved as functional or pseudogenic, an earlier analysis of nearly 600 of the donors relied on high-throughput TCR beta sequencing. In addition to the first cohort of roughly 670 subjects, a separate validation cohort of 120 different subjects was used. A later genetic analysis took genome-wide SNP genotypes for about three fifths of the 666 donors and used that subset as a discovery cohort. Both class I and class II loci were covered by HLA typing, at four-digit resolution. Typing coverage varied by locus: roughly 620-640 donors for A, B, C, DRB1 and DQB1; roughly 500 for DQA1; about 600 for DPA1; some 470 for DPB1. The T cell repertoires of under 750 subjects were profiled by immunosequencing and related to cytomegalovirus serostatus. The genetic ancestry cluster associated with self-reported Caucasian donors included roughly 84% of the 300 to 400 genotyped donors. All discovery cohort repertoires had been generated on a single sequencing platform. Rather than using new phenotypic data, the later analysis identified candidate immune exposures from TCR beta sequences and from how often those sequences occurred across donors. The study aimed to test whether signatures of past pathogen exposure could be identified by cataloging public T cell receptors. An early release covering 550 to 700 HLA-typed donors comprised 300 to 350 gigabases of sequencing data and around 85 million unique TCR sequences. Donor age, sex, ethnicity and CMV serostatus were compiled alongside the repertoire data. On average, around 240,000 unique TCR beta nucleotide sequences were sequenced per donor among a few hundred genotyped donors of the cohort, with roughly a sixth of those sequences being non-productive. A handful of DR-DQ haplotypes were treated as single units for association and clustering because of strong linkage in the cohort. Paper-wide results and their limitations: Immune exposure information for the cohort was limited to CMV serostatus. Broadly in line with IMGT annotations, most TCR beta V segments showed up in productive rearrangements about 90% or about 30% of the time in an earlier analysis of around 550 of the donors. A further reported finding was that TCR beta sequences accurately predicted the HLA-A and HLA-B alleles for most subjects in the first cohort. A later analysis found that HLA-associated TCR beta chains were more clonally expanded and had lower generation probabilities than equally common non-associated chains. Three of the identified cytomegalovirus-associated TCR beta chains were confirmed in vitro to be specific for cytomegalovirus antigens. Because some donors lacked HLA typing at each locus, the association tests relied only on the typed subset. According to a later analysis, most CMV-associated TCR beta chains appeared to be HLA-restricted, and the HLA associations seemed to be driven largely by CMV exposure. Correlated functional status among segregating V segments might reflect linkage disequilibrium, but an unknown experimental factor could not be ruled out. A cluster of highly shared sequence variants was judged likely to represent a technical artifact of the sequencing pipeline. A later analysis reported that several top co-occurrence clusters appeared linked to parvovirus B19, influenza, CMV and Epstein-Barr virus. At a false discovery rate of 0.05, a later analysis linked 15,000 to 20,000 TCR beta sequences to specific HLA alleles. Compared with the approximately 700-donor mean, donors in an Asian-associated ancestry cluster had fewer N-insertions in productive TCRs, according to a later genetic analysis. Most TCR sequences were observed very rarely across donors, whereas some public TCRs were present in many individuals. A total of fewer than 200 TCR beta chains were listed by the study as associated with cytomegalovirus. In both the original and validation cohorts, the classifier was reported to diagnose cytomegalovirus status with high specificity and sensitivity. Only TCR beta chains were sequenced in this cohort, and the absence of alpha or paired-chain data limited detectable features. The presence/absence analyses assumed that sequencing depth was roughly uniform across donors, and that assumption may not be true. An association between a missense DCLRE1C variant and V-gene and J-gene trimming of TCR beta chains was found in a later genetic analysis and replicated in an independent cohort. Because counts were too low, approximately 15 rarely observed V segments, including chromosome 9 orphons, were excluded from the earlier analysis of some 540 of the donors. Some IMGT-functional V segments, including TRBV6-2 and TRBV6-3, could not be distinguished by the 87-base-pair reads and were therefore excluded. According to a later analysis, TCR association rates differed among HLA loci, with DRB1 alleles showing the most associated TCRs and HLA-C alleles showing the fewest. The authors suggested that the approach could potentially be extended to other disease states and immunological phenotypes. Strong co-occurrence of HLA alleles, especially DR and DQ, made assigning TCR associations to individual alleles difficult.

In its sample, this clone was seen a few times. Its binding antigen is unknown. Per-nucleotide qualities are absent, and no much larger clonotype sits a single base away. The germline V gene specifies SGHTA as CDR1 and FQGTGA as CDR2. The CDR3 numbers 12 residues from cysteine through phenylalanine. Only the CDR3 part of the read is kept: 36 bases, read in frame from the first base. V is cut by 1 base and J by 6 bases, and the space between the germline ends is 5 bases. Library construction relied on the immunoSEQ multiplex PCR assay. For the multiplex PCR, a mixture combining 60 forward primers for TCR Vbeta segments and 13 reverse primers for TCR Jbeta segments was used. Amplification of the CDR3 region of rearranged TCR beta genes was performed with a multiplex PCR assay on genomic DNA. The Illumina HiSeq System was used to sequence the amplified TCR beta libraries as 87-base-pair reads. In the authors' own workflow: A later analysis counted tens of millions of unique TCR beta chains across the 640 or so repertoires, and roughly 11 million of these chains were shared by at least two donors. Raw reads were error-corrected and collapsed into unique sequences with a nearest-neighbor algorithm that merged closely related sequences to remove PCR and sequencing errors. V, D and J gene segments were assigned by aligning CDR3 sequences to IMGT reference sequences. For a sequence to be retained, a match of at least six nucleotides to both a V gene segment and a J gene segment was required. Rearrangements were classified as productive when the CDR3 lacked stop codons and remained in frame with V and J, and all other rearrangements were classified as non-productive. Following IMGT convention, CDR3 was defined as the stretch from the second conserved V-encoded cysteine to the conserved J-encoded phenylalanine. The earlier analysis of 587 of the donors excluded sequences that lacked an unambiguous match to a single V gene segment. In an earlier analysis of approximately 610 of the donors, V segments were called functional above 56.7% productive rearrangements and were called segregating when the between-donor standard deviation exceeded 5%. A statistical classification framework was built to diagnose cytomegalovirus status from the catalog of TCR beta chain sequences. A later analysis assigned V and J genes by comparing TCR nucleotide sequences with IMGT/GENE-DB human TR gene sequences. Using the TCRdist pipeline, a later analysis assigned CDR3 sequences along with most-parsimonious VDJ recombination scenarios. A later analysis defined each TCR beta chain by its CDR3 amino acid sequence plus V-gene family, and excluded reads lacking a unique V-gene family. As a way to deal with suspected cross-contamination and a sequencing artifact, a later analysis dropped hundreds of nucleotide sequences that were highly shared and had low generation probability. In a later analysis, a clonal expansion index for each public chain was calculated from normalized within-repertoire ranks of inferred template counts. A later analysis computed generation probabilities with a VDJ recombination model fitted to out-of-frame rearrangements, and checked the results against IGoR. Hypergeometric tests were used in a later analysis to score TCR-TCR, TCR-HLA and TCR-CMV co-occurrence, with a repertoire-size bias correction applied to the TCR pairs. In a later analysis, false discovery rates were estimated by permuting HLA or CMV assignments 20 times. In a later analysis, co-occurring TCRs were grouped using DBSCAN, and TCRdist sequence similarity was added for clustering within HLA-allele-positive subsets. Repertoires with fewer than 30,000 or more than 120,000 public chains, plus five repertoires with anomalous nucleotide sharing, were excluded from co-occurrence clustering. TCRdb's version of the immuneACCESS table is confined to in-frame rearrangements and falls short of the full clone set. An unresolved V gene accounts for under half of the shortfall where checked; the remainder is of unknown origin. V, J and clone size are taken as reported in that table, and D and trimming were inferred from the DNA itself. Counted in this sample were 110,000 to 150,000 clones; around 80% of them appeared once. The ten most abundant clones make up under 1.5% of the sample.

In total, roughly 670 healthy bone marrow donors made up the cohort. All cohort members were sampled while nominally healthy, although unrecorded immune exposures were likely present. The donor was CMV seropositive and was included in the group of some 290 seropositive cohort members. Every donor gave a peripheral blood sample, and the peripheral blood mononuclear cells from that sample were used for TCR beta sequencing. The Qiagen DNeasy Blood Extraction Kit was used to extract genomic DNA from the blood cell samples. The V and J genes are TRBV7-3 and TRBJ2-3; the D gene cannot be named for sure. Sequencing was carried out using PBMCs. This TCR was sampled from a male donor in good health and CMV-seropositive. The DNA sequence reads TGTGCCAGCAGCTTAAATCGGGATACGCAGTATTTT. This yields the protein CASSLNRDTQYF.